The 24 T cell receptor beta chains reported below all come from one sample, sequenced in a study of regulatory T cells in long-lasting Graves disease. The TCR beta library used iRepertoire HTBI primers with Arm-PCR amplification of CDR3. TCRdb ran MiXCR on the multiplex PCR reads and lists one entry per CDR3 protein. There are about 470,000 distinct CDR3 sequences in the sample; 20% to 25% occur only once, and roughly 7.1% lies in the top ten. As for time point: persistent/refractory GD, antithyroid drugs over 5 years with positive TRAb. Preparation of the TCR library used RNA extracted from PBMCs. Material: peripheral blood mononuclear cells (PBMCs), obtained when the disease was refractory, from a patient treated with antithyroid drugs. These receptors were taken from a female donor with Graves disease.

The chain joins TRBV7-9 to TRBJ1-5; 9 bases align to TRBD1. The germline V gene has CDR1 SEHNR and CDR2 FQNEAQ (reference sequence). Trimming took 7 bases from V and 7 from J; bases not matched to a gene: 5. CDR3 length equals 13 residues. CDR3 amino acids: CASTFTGGQPQHF. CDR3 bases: TGTGCCAGCACTTTTACAGGGGGCCAGCCCCAGCATTTT. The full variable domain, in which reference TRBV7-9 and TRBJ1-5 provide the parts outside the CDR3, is DTGVSQNPRHKITKRGQNVTFRCDPISEHNRLYWYRQTLGQGPEFLTYFQNEAQLEKSRLLSDRFSAERPKGSFSTLEIQRTEQGDSAMYLCASTFTGGQPQHFGDGTRLSIL.

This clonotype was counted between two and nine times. CDR3 region: CSAVAQSRYGYTF. Here the CDR3 DNA reads TGCAGTGCCGTCGCACAGAGTAGGTATGGCTACACCTTC. The J gene is TRBJ1-2, the V gene TRBV20-1; D remains ambiguous. Germline CDR1 is DFQATT and CDR2 is SNEGSKA (reference sequence). V lost 6 bases and J 5 bases, leaving 16 bases between the germline ends. There are 13 residues in the CDR3.

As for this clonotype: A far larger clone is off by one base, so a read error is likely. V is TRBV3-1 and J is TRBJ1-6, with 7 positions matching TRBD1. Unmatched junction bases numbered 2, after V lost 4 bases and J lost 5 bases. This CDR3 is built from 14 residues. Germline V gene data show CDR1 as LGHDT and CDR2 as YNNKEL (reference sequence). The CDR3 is CASSRGQNNSPLHF. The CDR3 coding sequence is TGTGCCAGCAGCCGGGGACAGAATAATTCACCCCTCCACTTT.

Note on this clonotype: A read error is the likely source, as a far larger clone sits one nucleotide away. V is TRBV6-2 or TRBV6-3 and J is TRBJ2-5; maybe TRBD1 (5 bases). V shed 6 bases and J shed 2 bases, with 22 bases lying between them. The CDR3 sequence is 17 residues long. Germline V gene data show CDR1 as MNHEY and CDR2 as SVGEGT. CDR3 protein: CASRQKTAATPQETQYF. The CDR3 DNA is TGTGCCAGCAGACAGAAGACAGCTGCCACTCCTCAAGAGACCCAGTACTTC.

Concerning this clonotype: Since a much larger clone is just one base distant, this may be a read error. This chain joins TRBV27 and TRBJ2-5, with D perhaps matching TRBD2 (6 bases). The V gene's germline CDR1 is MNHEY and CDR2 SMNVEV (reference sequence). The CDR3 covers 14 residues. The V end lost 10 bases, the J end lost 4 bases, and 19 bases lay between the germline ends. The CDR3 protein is CANSSDPGRETQYF. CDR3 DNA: TGTGCCAACAGCTCAGACCCCGGGAGAGAGACCCAGTACTTC.

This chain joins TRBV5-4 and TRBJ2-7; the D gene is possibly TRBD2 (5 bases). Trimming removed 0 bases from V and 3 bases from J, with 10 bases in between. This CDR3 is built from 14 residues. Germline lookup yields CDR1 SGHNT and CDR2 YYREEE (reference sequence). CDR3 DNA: TGTGCCAGCAGCTTGGATGGACTTCGCTACGAGCAGTACTTC. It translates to CASSLDGLRYEQYF.

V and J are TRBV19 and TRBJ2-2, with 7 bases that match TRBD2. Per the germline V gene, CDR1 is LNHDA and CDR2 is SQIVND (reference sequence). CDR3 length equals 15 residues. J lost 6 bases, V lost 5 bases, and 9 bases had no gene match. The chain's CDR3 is CASSGWRESSGELFF. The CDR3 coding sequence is TGTGCCAGTAGTGGGTGGCGGGAGAGTTCCGGGGAGCTGTTTTTT.

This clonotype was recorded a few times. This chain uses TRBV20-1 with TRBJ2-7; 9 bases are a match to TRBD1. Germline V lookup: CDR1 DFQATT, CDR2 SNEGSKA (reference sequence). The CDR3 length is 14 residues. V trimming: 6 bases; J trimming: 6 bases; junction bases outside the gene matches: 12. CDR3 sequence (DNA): TGCAGTGCGGTCCGGACAGGGGATTTGTTCGAGCAGTACTTC. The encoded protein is CSAVRTGDLFEQYF.

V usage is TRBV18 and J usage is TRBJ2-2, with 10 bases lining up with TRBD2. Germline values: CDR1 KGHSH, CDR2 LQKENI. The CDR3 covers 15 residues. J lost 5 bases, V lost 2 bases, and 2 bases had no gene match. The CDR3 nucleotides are TGTGCCAGCTCACCAGGGACTAGCGTGACCGGGGAGCTGTTTTTT. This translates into CASSPGTSVTGELFF.

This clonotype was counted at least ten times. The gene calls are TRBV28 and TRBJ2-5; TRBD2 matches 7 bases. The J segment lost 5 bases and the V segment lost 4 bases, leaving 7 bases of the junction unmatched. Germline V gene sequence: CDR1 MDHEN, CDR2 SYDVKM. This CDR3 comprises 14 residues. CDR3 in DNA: TGTGCCAGCAGTTGGGCGGGAGCAGGGGAGACCCAGTACTTC. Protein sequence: CASSWAGAGETQYF.

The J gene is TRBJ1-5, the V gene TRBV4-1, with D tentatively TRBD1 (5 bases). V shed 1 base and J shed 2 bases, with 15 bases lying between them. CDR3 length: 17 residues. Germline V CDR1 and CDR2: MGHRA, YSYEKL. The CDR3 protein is CASSQVEGKGGNQPQHF. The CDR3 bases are TGCGCCAGCAGCCAAGTTGAGGGGAAGGGCGGCAATCAGCCCCAGCATTTT.

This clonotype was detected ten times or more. The CDR3 DNA reads TGCGCCAGCAGCGCCCGGGACAAACCTCGATGGGATGGCTACACCTTC. This translates into CASSARDKPRWDGYTF. The chain carries TRBV5-1 and TRBJ1-2; D perhaps matches TRBD1 (6 bases). The CDR3 has 16 amino acids. Trimming left V 4 bases short and J 6 bases short, with 22 bases between. Germline lookup yields CDR1 SGHRS and CDR2 YFSETQ. The full variable domain, with the rest looked up from reference TRBV5-1 and TRBJ1-2, is KAGVTQTPRYLIKTRGQQVTLSCSPISGHRSVSWYQQTPGQGLQFLFEYFSETQRNKGNFPGRFSGRQFSNSRSEMNVSTLELGDSALYLCASSARDKPRWDGYTFGSGTRLTVV.

The CDR3 DNA is TGTGCCAGCAGTGAGCAAGGCCTAGGGGGCGAGCAGTACTTC. Its translation: CASSEQGLGGEQYF. V usage is TRBV6-4 and J usage is TRBJ2-7, with D possibly being TRBD1 (6 bases). V was trimmed by 3 bases and J by 6 bases, leaving 15 bases between them. The CDR3 totals 14 residues. Germline V gene data show CDR1 as MRHNA and CDR2 as SNTAGT.

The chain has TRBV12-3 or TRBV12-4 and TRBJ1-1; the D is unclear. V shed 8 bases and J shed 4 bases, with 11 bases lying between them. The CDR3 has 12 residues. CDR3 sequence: CASARVSTEAFF. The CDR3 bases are TGTGCCAGCGCTCGGGTAAGCACTGAAGCTTTCTTT.

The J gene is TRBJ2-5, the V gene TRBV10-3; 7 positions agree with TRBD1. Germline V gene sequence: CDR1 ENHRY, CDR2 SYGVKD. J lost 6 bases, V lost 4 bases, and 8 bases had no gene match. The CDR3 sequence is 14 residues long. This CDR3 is CAISGTGSRQTQYF. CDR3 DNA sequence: TGTGCCATCAGTGGGACAGGCTCGCGACAGACCCAGTACTTC.

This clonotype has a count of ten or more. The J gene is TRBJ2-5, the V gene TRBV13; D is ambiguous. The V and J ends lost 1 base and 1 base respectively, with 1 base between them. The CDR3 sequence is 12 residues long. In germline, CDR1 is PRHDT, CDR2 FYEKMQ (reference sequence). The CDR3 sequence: CASSLVQETQYF. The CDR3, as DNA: TGTGCCAGCAGCTTAGTCCAAGAGACCCAGTACTTC.

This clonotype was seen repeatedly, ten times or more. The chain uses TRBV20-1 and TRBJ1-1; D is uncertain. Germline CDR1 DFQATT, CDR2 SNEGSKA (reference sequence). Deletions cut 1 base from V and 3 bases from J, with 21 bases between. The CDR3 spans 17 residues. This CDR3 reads CSARGSPDRTDYTEAFF. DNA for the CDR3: TGCAGTGCTAGAGGGAGTCCCGATCGGACGGATTACACTGAAGCTTTCTTT.

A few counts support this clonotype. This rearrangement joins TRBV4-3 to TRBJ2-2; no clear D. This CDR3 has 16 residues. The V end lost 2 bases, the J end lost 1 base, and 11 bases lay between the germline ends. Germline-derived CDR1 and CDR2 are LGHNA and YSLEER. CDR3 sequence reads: CASSQNPLGNTGELFF. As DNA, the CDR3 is TGCGCCAGCAGCCAAAACCCCTTGGGGAACACCGGGGAGCTGTTTTTT.

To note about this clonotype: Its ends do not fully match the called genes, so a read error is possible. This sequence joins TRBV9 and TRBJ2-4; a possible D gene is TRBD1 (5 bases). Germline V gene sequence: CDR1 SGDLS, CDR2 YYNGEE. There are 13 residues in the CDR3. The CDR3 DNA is TGTGCCAGCAGCCCGCGAGGACAAGTGTATCTGTTCTTC. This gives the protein CASSPRGQVYLFF. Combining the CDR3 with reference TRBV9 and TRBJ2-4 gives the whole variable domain DSGVTQTPKHLITATGQRVTLRCSPRSGDLSVYWYQQSLDQGLQFLIQYYNGEERAKGNILERFSAQQFPDLHSELNLSSLELGDSALYFCASSPRGQVYLFFGAGTRLSVL.

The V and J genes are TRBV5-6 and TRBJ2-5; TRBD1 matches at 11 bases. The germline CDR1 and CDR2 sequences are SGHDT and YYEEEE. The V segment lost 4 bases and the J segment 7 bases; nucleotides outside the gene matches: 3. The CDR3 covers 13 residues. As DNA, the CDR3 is TGTGCCAGCAGCGGGGGACAGGGGGGGACCCAGTACTTC. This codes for CASSGGQGGTQYF.

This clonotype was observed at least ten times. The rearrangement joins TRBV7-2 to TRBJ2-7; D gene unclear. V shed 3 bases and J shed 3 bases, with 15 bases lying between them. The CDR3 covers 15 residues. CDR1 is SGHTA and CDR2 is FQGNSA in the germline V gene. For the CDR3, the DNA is TGTGCCAGCAGCTTTTCGTCCACGAAGAGCTACGAGCAGTACTTC. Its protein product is CASSFSSTKSYEQYF.

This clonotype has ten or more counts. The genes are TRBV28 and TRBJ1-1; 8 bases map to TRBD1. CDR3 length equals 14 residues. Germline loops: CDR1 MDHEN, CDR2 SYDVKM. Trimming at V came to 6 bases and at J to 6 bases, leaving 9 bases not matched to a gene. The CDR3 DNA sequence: TGTGCCAGCAGCCTGACAGGGGTAGGTGCTGAAGCTTTCTTT. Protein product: CASSLTGVGAEAFF.

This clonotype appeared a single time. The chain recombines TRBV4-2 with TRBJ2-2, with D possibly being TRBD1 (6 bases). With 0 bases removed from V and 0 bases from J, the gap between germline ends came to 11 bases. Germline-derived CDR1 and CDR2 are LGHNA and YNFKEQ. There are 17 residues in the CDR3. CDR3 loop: CASSQDAGGANTGELFF. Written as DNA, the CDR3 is TGTGCCAGCAGCCAAGATGCTGGGGGCGCGAACACCGGGGAGCTGTTTTTT.

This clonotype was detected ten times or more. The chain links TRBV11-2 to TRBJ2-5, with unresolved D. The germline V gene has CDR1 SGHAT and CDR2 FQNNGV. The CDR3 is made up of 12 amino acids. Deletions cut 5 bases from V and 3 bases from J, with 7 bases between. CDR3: CASSPSEETQYF. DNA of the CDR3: TGTGCCAGCAGCCCCTCTGAAGAGACCCAGTACTTC.